The next 15 T cell receptor beta chains were all read from a single sample in a study of regulatory T cells in long-lasting Graves disease. This sample's time point: newly diagnosed GD, antithyroid drugs for less than 3 months. RNA isolated from PBMCs was used to make the TCR library. The TCR beta library used iRepertoire HTBI primers with Arm-PCR amplification of CDR3. Each CDR3 protein is one row after TCRdb ran MiXCR on the multiplex PCR reads. The sample holds 350,000 to 550,000 distinct CDR3 sequences, less than 20% seen once. These data were also reused for a study on T cells in Graves' hyperthyroidism and ophthalmopathy.

This sample comprised peripheral blood mononuclear cells (PBMCs), obtained at new diagnosis, from a patient treated with antithyroid drugs. The source of these receptors is a woman younger than 30 with Graves disease.

This clonotype was counted at least ten times. The chain uses TRBV20-1 and TRBJ2-1; perhaps D is TRBD1 or TRBD2 (8 bases each). CDR1 DFQATT and CDR2 SNEGSKA come from the germline V gene (reference sequence). V was pared by 0 bases and J by 2 bases, with 17 bases between. The CDR3 extends over 17 amino acids. CDR3 in amino acids: CSARDQGASGPYNEQFF. CDR3 in DNA: TGCAGTGCTAGAGATCAGGGGGCTAGCGGGCCCTACAATGAGCAGTTCTTC.

The rearrangement joins TRBV4-3 to TRBJ1-5; D is undetermined. The CDR3 is 13 residues long. Looked up from germline, CDR1 is LGHNA and CDR2 is YSLEER. V lost 4 bases to trimming and J lost 4 bases, with 8 bases between them. The CDR3 DNA follows: TGCGCCAGCAGCCGAACAGCAAATCAGCCCCAGCATTTT. Amino acids: CASSRTANQPQHF.

This rearrangement joins TRBV20-1 to TRBJ2-1; 8 bases map to TRBD2. The CDR3 runs 14 residues. Germline trimming cut 5 bases from V and 3 bases from J; bases unmatched to any gene: 6. Germline CDR1 is DFQATT and CDR2 is SNEGSKA (reference sequence). The CDR3 region is CSAGLREVYNEQFF. Here the CDR3 DNA reads TGCAGTGCTGGGCTGCGGGAGGTCTACAATGAGCAGTTCTTC.

The chain carries TRBV7-8 and TRBJ2-2; 9 bases are shared with TRBD1. The V segment lost 5 bases and the J segment 3 bases; nucleotides outside the gene matches: 4. Per germline, CDR1 SGHVS and CDR2 FQNEAQ. The CDR3 runs 15 residues. In DNA form, the CDR3 reads TGTGCCAGCAGCCACCGACAGGGGGACACCGGGGAGCTGTTTTTT. This translates into CASSHRQGDTGELFF.

This clonotype was seen ten or more times. The V and J genes are TRBV12-3 or TRBV12-4 and TRBJ1-1, with TRBD1 matching 12 bases. The CDR3 totals 19 residues. V dropped 7 bases and J dropped 4; count of bases not matched to a gene: 19. CDR3 sequence reads: CASTFLRDRGLRMGTEAFF. The CDR3 nucleotides are TGTGCCAGCACATTTCTCCGGGACAGGGGGCTTCGGATGGGCACTGAAGCTTTCTTT.

At least ten counts were recorded for this clonotype. The chain carries TRBV5-6 and TRBJ1-1; 8 positions match TRBD1. V lost 7 bases to trimming and J lost 0 bases; unmatched junction nucleotides: 5. This CDR3 has 14 residues. From germline, CDR1 is SGHDT and CDR2 YYEEEE. CDR3 in DNA: TGTGCCAGCGACAGGGGCTCATTGAACACTGAAGCTTTCTTT. Its protein is CASDRGSLNTEAFF.

This clonotype was counted between two and nine times. This rearrangement joins TRBV20-1 to TRBJ1-2; 7 bases align to TRBD1. V was clipped by 8 bases and J by 5 bases; unmatched bases: 11. The CDR3 totals 13 residues. Germline values: CDR1 DFQATT, CDR2 SNEGSKA (reference sequence). CDR3 amino acids: CSPHLGTAYGYTF. The DNA of the CDR3 is TGCAGTCCACATCTTGGGACAGCGTATGGCTACACCTTC.

This clonotype has only a few counts. The chain employs TRBV6-1 and TRBJ2-2, with D unclear. Germline loops: CDR1 MNHNS, CDR2 SASEGT. Trimming removed 3 bases at V and 0 bases at J, with 5 bases between. This CDR3 contains 14 residues. In DNA form, the CDR3 reads TGTGCCAGCAGTGAGCAGGCGAACACCGGGGAGCTGTTTTTT. It translates to CASSEQANTGELFF.

CDR3 nucleotide sequence: TGTGCCAGCACCCCCAAAGGACTAGCGGGAGAGAGATGGGAAGAGACCCAGTACTTC. Its translation is CASTPKGLAGERWEETQYF. This sequence joins TRBV6-1 and TRBJ2-5, with TRBD2 matching 13 bases. Germline trimming cut 7 bases from V and 3 bases from J; bases unmatched to any gene: 17. Germline V gene data show CDR1 as MNHNS and CDR2 as SASEGT. This CDR3 contains 19 residues.

This clonotype was detected only a few times. CDR3 sequence reads: CASNNIGDQPQHF. The CDR3 bases are TGTGCCAGTAACAACATTGGGGATCAGCCCCAGCATTTT. The gene calls are TRBV19 and TRBJ1-5; D not resolved. V was cut by 7 bases and J by 5 bases, with 12 bases left in between. Per the germline V gene, CDR1 is LNHDA and CDR2 is SQIVND (reference sequence). This CDR3 has 13 amino acids.

This clonotype was recorded many times. The chain recombines TRBV7-2 with TRBJ2-5; 9 positions agree with TRBD2. This CDR3 has 17 amino acids. Germline V gene sequence: CDR1 SGHTA, CDR2 FQGNSA. V lost 5 bases, J lost 2 bases, and 12 bases stayed unmatched. The CDR3 DNA is TGTGCCAGCAGCCCCGATCCCTGGCGGGGGGGGCAAGAGACCCAGTACTTC. Translating it yields CASSPDPWRGGQETQYF.

This clonotype appeared many times. This chain connects TRBV12-3 or TRBV12-4 to TRBJ2-7; D remains ambiguous. V lost 5 bases to trimming and J lost 2 bases, with 10 bases between them. The CDR3 is made up of 13 amino acids. DNA of the CDR3: TGTGCCAGCAGTCCGGATTCCGCCTACGAGCAGTACTTC. Its protein is CASSPDSAYEQYF.

The J gene is TRBJ2-7, the V gene TRBV5-4, with 7 bases matching TRBD1. This CDR3 is 17 amino acids long. In germline, CDR1 is SGHNT, CDR2 YYREEE (reference sequence). V lost 0 bases to trimming and J lost 2 bases; unmatched junction nucleotides: 11. CDR3 bases: TGTGCCAGCAGCTTGGGGACAGGATCTCCGGCGGCCTACGAGCAGTACTTC. Its translation is CASSLGTGSPAAYEQYF.

This clonotype was observed many times. CDR3 nucleotide sequence: TGTGCCAGCAAACCCGGCGGCAATCAGCCCCAGCATTTT. Encoded protein: CASKPGGNQPQHF. The rearrangement joins TRBV27 to TRBJ1-5; no definite D call. CDR1 and CDR2 from the germline V gene are MNHEY and SMNVEV (reference sequence). V was shortened by 7 bases and J by 2 bases, with 9 bases between the two germline ends. This CDR3 region has 13 residues.

This clonotype was found many times. The chain is built from TRBV27 and TRBJ2-3; no firm D call. From germline, CDR1 is MNHEY and CDR2 SMNVEV (reference sequence). The CDR3 runs 15 residues. V gave up 2 bases and J gave up 5 bases, with 14 bases separating them. Written as DNA, the CDR3 is TGTGCCAGCAGTTTACAGGCGAAACCCGGAGATACGCAGTATTTT. Translating gives CASSLQAKPGDTQYF.